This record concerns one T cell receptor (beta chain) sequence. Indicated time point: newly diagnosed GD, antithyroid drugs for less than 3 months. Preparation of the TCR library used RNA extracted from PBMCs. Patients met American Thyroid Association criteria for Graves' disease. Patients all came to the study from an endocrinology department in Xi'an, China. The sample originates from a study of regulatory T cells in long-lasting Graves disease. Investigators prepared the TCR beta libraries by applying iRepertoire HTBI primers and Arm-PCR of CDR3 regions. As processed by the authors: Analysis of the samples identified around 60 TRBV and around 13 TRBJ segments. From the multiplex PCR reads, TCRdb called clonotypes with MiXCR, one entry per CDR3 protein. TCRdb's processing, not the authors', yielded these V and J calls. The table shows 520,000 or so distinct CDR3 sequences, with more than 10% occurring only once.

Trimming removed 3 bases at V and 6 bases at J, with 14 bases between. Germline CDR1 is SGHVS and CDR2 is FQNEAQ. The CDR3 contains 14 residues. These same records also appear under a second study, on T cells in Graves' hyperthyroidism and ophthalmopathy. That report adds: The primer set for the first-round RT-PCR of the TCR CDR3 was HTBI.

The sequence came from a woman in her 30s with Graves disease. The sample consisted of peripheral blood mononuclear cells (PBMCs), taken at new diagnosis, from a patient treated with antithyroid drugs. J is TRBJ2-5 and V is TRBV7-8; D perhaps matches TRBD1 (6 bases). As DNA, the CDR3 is TGTGCCAGCAGCTTTTTCGTACAGGGAAAGACCCAGTACTTC. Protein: CASSFFVQGKTQYF.